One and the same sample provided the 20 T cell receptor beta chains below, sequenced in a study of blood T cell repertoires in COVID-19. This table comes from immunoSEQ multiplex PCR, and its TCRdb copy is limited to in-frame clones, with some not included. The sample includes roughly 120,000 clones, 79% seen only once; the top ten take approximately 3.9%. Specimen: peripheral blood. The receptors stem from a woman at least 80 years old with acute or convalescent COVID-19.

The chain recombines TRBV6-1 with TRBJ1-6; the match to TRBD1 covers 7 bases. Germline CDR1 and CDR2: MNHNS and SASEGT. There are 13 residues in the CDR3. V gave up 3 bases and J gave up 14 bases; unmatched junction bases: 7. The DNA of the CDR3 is TGTGCCAGCAGTGAGGGACAGTCTCTATCCCTCCACTTT. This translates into CASSEGQSLSLHF.

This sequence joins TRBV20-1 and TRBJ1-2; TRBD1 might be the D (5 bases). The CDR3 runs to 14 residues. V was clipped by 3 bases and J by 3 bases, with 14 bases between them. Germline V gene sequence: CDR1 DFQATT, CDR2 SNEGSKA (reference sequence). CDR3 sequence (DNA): TGCAGTGCTAGTGGCAGGGAAGGGGACTATGGCTACACCTTC. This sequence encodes CSASGREGDYGYTF.

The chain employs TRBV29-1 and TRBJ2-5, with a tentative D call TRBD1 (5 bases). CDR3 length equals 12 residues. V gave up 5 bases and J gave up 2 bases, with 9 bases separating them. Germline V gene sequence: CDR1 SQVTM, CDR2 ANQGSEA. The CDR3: CSVQGTQETQYF. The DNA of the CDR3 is TGCAGCGTTCAGGGTACGCAAGAGACCCAGTACTTC.

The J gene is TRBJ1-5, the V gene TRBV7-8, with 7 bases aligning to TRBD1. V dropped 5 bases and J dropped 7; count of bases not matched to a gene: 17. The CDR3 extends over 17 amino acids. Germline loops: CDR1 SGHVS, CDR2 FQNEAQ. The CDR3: CASSPGDYRGGEQPQHF. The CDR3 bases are TGTGCCAGCAGCCCGGGAGATTACAGGGGAGGAGAACAGCCCCAGCATTTT.

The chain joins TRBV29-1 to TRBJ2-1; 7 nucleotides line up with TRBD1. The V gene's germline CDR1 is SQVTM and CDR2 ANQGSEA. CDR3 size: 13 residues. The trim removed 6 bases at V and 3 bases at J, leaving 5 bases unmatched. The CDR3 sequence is CSVTGTDYNEQFF. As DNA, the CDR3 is TGCAGCGTGACCGGGACAGACTACAATGAGCAGTTCTTC.

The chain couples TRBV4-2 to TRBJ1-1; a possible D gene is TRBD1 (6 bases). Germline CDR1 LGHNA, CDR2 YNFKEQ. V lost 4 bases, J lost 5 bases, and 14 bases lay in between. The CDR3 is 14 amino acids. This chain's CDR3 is CASSRVGTKTEAFF. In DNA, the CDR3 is TGTGCCAGCAGCCGCGTAGGGACAAAAACTGAAGCTTTCTTT.

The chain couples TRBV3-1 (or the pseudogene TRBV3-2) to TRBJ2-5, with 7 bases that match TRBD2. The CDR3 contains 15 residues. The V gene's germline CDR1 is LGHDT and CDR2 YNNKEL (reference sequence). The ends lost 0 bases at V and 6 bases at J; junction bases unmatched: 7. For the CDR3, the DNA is TGTGCCAGCAGCCAAGATCGTCTAGCGGAGAAGACCCAGTACTTC. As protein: CASSQDRLAEKTQYF.

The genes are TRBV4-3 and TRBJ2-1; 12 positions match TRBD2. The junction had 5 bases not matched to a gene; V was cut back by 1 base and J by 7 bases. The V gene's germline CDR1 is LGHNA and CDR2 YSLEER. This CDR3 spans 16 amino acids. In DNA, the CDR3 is TGCGCCAGCAGCCAAGTAAGGACTAGCGGGAATAATGAGCAGTTCTTC. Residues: CASSQVRTSGNNEQFF.

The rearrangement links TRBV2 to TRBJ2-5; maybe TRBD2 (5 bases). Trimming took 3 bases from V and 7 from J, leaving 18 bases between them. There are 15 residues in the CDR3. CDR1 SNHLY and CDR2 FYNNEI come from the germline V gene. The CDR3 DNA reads TGTGCCAGCAGTGATTCGCTAGGCCCCGCGGGGACCCAGTACTTC. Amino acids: CASSDSLGPAGTQYF.

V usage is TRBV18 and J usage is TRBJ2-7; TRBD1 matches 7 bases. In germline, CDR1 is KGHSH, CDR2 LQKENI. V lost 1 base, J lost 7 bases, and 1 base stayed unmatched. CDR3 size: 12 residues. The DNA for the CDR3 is TGTGCCAGCTCACCACGGACAGGAGAGCAGTACTTC. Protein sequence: CASSPRTGEQYF.

The CDR3 DNA sequence: TGTGCCAGCAGCCTAGGACGGACTCAAAACACCGGGGAGCTGTTTTTT. The encoded protein is CASSLGRTQNTGELFF. This rearrangement joins TRBV7-2 to TRBJ2-2; weak D call: TRBD2 (5 bases). The CDR3 has 16 amino acids. CDR1 is SGHTA and CDR2 is FQGNSA in the germline V gene. Trimming stripped 5 bases from V and 2 bases from J, with 15 bases between.

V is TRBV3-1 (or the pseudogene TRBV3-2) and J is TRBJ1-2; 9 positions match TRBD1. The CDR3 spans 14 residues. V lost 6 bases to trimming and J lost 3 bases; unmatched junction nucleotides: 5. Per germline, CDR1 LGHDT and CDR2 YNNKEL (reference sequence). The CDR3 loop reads CASSRDRVDYGYTF. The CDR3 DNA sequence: TGTGCCAGCAGTAGGGACAGGGTAGACTATGGCTACACCTTC.

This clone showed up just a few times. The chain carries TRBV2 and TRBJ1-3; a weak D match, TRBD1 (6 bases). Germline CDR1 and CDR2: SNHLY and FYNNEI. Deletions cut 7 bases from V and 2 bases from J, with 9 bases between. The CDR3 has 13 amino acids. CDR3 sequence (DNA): TGTGCCAGCAACAGGGTCACTGGAAACACCATATATTTT. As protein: CASNRVTGNTIYF.

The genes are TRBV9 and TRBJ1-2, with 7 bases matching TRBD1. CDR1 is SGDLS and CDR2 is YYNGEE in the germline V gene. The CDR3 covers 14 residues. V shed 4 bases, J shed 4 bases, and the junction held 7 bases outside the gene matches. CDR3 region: CASSRMGQFYGYTF. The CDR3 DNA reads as TGTGCCAGCAGCCGTATGGGACAGTTCTATGGCTACACCTTC.

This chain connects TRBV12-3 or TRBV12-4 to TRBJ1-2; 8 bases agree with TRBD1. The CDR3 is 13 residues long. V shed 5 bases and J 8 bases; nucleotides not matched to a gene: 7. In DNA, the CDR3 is TGTGCCAGCAGTCCCCAGGGGGCGCTCGGCTACACCTTC. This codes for CASSPQGALGYTF.

For the CDR3, the DNA is TGTGCCAGCAGCCACTCACGGGGGACTCAGAGTGGAGAGACCCAGTACTTC. Translated: CASSHSRGTQSGETQYF. This chain links TRBV4-2 with TRBJ2-5; perhaps TRBD2 as D (6 bases). V was cut by 3 bases and J by 4 bases, with 21 bases left in between. There are 17 residues in the CDR3. The V gene's germline CDR1 is LGHNA and CDR2 YNFKEQ.

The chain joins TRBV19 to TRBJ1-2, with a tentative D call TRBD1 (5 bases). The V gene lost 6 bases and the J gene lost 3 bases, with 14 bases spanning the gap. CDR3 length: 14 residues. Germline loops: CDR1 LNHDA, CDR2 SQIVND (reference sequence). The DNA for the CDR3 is TGTGCCAGTAGCATGGGGCCGGGCGACTATGGCTACACCTTC. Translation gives CASSMGPGDYGYTF. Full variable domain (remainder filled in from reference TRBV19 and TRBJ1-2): DGGITQSPKYLFRKEGQNVTLSCEQNLNHDAMYWYRQDPGQGLRLIYYSQIVNDFQKGDIAEGYSVSREKKESFPLTVTSAQKNPTAFYLCASSMGPGDYGYTFGSGTRLTVV.

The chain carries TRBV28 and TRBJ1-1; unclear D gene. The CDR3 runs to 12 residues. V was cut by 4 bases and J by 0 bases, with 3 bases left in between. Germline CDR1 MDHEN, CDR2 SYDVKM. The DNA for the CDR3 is TGTGCCAGCAGTTCAGTGAACACTGAAGCTTTCTTT. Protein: CASSSVNTEAFF.

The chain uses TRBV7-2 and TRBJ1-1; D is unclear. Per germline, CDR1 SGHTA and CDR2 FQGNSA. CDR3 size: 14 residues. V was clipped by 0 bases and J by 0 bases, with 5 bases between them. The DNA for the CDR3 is TGTGCCAGCAGCTTAGCCTCTTTGAACACTGAAGCTTTCTTT. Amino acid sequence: CASSLASLNTEAFF.

The CDR3 DNA follows: TGTGCCAGCAGTTACCGACAGGGAAAGTATGGCTACACCTTC. Translating it yields CASSYRQGKYGYTF. The V call is TRBV6-2 or TRBV6-3, the J call TRBJ1-2; 7 bases match TRBD1. The CDR3 length is 14 residues. The J segment lost 5 bases and the V segment lost 2 bases, leaving 5 bases of the junction unmatched. Germline CDR1 reads MNHEY; CDR2 reads SVGEGT.